This T cell receptor (beta chain) is from a study of T cell responses to AZD1222 COVID-19 vaccine. V gave up 0 bases and J gave up 5 bases, with 12 bases separating them. The CDR3 is made up of 15 amino acids. Germline V lookup: CDR1 LGHDT, CDR2 YNNKEL (reference sequence). Data came from immunoSEQ multiplex PCR; TCRdb stores just in-frame clones and leaves some out. The top ten hold 2.5% to 3.5% of the sample, which has about 97,000 clones, 88% seen once. This receptor was obtained from an adult in good health. Source: peripheral blood, taken on day 0 of AZD1222 vaccination. This chain uses TRBV3-1 (or the pseudogene TRBV3-2) with TRBJ2-3; weak D call: TRBD2 (5 bases). The CDR3 here is CASSQDGLALDTQYF. CDR3 in DNA: TGTGCCAGCAGCCAAGATGGGTTAGCGTTAGATACGCAGTATTTT.